Described below is a single T cell receptor beta chain sequence and its context. The data are from a study of shared clonotypes between healthy human individuals. Cells designated naive CD8 were CD45RO-negative and were positively selected for CCR7, with terminally differentiated effector memory CD45RA+ cells excluded. Clones were read by immunoSEQ multiplex PCR, and TCRdb kept only the in-frame ones, dropping some. The sample lists a few million clones; just over 90% were seen once. Sequencing input: naive CD8+ T cells from PBMCs. The sequence was obtained from a man aged 18 to 29 in good health. Some clones in this sample may be carry-over from other donors' samples.

CDR3 nucleotide sequence: TGTGCCAGCAGTTCCCGGGACAGGGAGAACTATGGCTACACCTTC. Its translation: CASSSRDRENYGYTF. This chain links TRBV27 with TRBJ1-2; 9 bases are shared with TRBD1. Trimming took 4 bases from V and 2 from J; bases not matched to a gene: 5. Germline assignment: CDR1 MNHEY and CDR2 SMNVEV (reference sequence). The CDR3 consists of 15 residues.